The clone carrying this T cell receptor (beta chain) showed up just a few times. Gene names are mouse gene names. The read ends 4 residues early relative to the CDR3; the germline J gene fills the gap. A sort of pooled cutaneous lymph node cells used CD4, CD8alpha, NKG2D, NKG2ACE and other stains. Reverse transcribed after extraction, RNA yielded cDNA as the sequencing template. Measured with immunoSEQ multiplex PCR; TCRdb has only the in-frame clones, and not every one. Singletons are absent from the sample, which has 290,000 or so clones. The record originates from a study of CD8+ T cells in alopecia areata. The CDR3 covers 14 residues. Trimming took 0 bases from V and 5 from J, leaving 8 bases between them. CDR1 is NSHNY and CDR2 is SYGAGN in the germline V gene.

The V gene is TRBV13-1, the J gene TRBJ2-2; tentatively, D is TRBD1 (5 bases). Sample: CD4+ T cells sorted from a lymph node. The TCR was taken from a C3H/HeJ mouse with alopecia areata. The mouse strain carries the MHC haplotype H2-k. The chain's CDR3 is CASSDVEGTGQLYF. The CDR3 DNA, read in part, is TGTGCCAGCAGTGATGTGGAGGGGACCGGG.